The present entry profiles one T cell receptor beta chain with its context. What it binds is unknown. These data belong to a study of PD-1 blockade in classical Hodgkin lymphoma. Overall study: Nivolumab was given intravenously to patients at 3 mg/kg every 2 weeks.

Here immunoSEQ multiplex PCR was the method, and the copy in TCRdb shows in-frame clones only, minus some. The profile shows roughly 870 clones, less than 80% of them singletons. Study conclusions and caveats: Whoever responded completely had baseline diversity much like that seen in newly diagnosed patients. Newly diagnosed patients were said to have less baseline TCR diversity than healthy donors did. Whatever underlies the repertoire differences (possibly disease activity or prior therapy) remains undefined.

The CDR3 spans 11 residues. The V gene lost 5 bases and the J gene lost 8 bases, with 6 bases spanning the gap. Per germline, CDR1 MNHNY and CDR2 SVGAGI (reference sequence). Time point given: cycle 4 day 1 (C4D1), after more than five weeks of nivolumab. Every patient had relapsed following autologous stem cell transplantation, and cohorts differed in brentuximab vedotin exposure. Thawed PBMCs were the source of CD8+ T cells, obtained through magnetic negative selection. The rearrangement joins TRBV6-6 to TRBJ1-4; D uncertain. The origin of this receptor is a human donor with classical Hodgkin lymphoma. The source material was CD8+ T cells from blood, sampled before the fourth cycle of nivolumab. The CDR3, as DNA: TGTGCCAGCAGTCAAGGAGAAAAACTGTTTTTT. Translating gives CASSQGEKLFF.